This passage covers 17 T cell receptor beta chains from one sample sequenced in a study of shared clonotypes between healthy human individuals. The protocol was immunoSEQ multiplex PCR, while the TCRdb copy is restricted to in-frame clones and leaves out a portion. Here the sample spans some 2.1 million clones, about 95% being singletons. Naive CD8 populations comprised CD45RO-negative cells positively selected for CCR7, excluding terminally differentiated effector memory CD45RA+ cells. The sequenced sample was naive CD8+ T cells sorted from blood. These receptors were collected from a man between 18 and 29 years old in good health.

V gene TRBV2 combines with J gene TRBJ1-4; D is possibly TRBD1 (5 bases). This CDR3 has 15 amino acids. V shed 3 bases and J shed 7 bases, with 15 bases lying between them. Per germline, CDR1 SNHLY and CDR2 FYNNEI. For the CDR3, the DNA is TGTGCCAGCAGTGAGGGGGTCGTAAAGCCTGAAAAACTGTTTTTT. It translates to CASSEGVVKPEKLFF.

The chain joins TRBV6-5 to TRBJ1-2; unclear D gene. V lost 0 bases, J lost 3 bases, and 11 bases lay in between. CDR3 length: 15 residues. Looked up from germline, CDR1 is MNHEY and CDR2 is SVGAGI. The CDR3 nucleotides read TGTGCCAGCAGTTACTCGTTCCCCGACCACTATGGCTACACCTTC. It translates to CASSYSFPDHYGYTF.

The chain links TRBV9 to TRBJ1-2; D gene ambiguous. V lost 2 bases, J lost 0 bases, and 8 bases lay in between. Germline V CDR1 and CDR2: SGDLS, YYNGEE. There are 14 residues in the CDR3. Written as DNA, the CDR3 is TGTGCCAGCAGCGTCAGCGACACTAACTATGGCTACACCTTC. Translated: CASSVSDTNYGYTF.

The gene calls are TRBV19 and TRBJ1-1, with 11 bases fitting TRBD1. CDR3 length: 16 residues. V shed 5 bases, J shed 0 bases, and the junction held 5 bases outside the gene matches. In germline, CDR1 is LNHDA, CDR2 SQIVND (reference sequence). CDR3 DNA: TGTGCCAGTAGTCCCAGGACAGGGGGCATGAACACTGAAGCTTTCTTT. Translating it yields CASSPRTGGMNTEAFF. The full variable domain, rest sourced from reference TRBV19 and TRBJ1-1, is DGGITQSPKYLFRKEGQNVTLSCEQNLNHDAMYWYRQDPGQGLRLIYYSQIVNDFQKGDIAEGYSVSREKKESFPLTVTSAQKNPTAFYLCASSPRTGGMNTEAFFGQGTRLTVV.

Comment on this clone: The sample holds other DNA sequences that translate to the same CDR3. The chain combines TRBV7-8 with TRBJ1-5; D uncertain. Trimming stripped 1 base from V and 3 bases from J, with 1 base between. The germline gives CDR1 SGHVS, CDR2 FQNEAQ. The CDR3 runs 12 residues. DNA for the CDR3: TGTGCCAGCAGCTTAGACAATCAGCCCCAGCATTTT. Its protein product is CASSLDNQPQHF.

The V gene is TRBV28, the J gene TRBJ1-1; D is ambiguous. Germline V CDR1 and CDR2: MDHEN, SYDVKM. This CDR3 is 14 amino acids long. V was pared by 5 bases and J by 7 bases, with 17 bases between. This chain's CDR3 is CASSPSDGEGEAFF. CDR3 coding DNA: TGTGCCAGCAGTCCCTCCGACGGGGAGGGTGAAGCTTTCTTT.

V is TRBV30 and J is TRBJ1-1, with D perhaps TRBD1 (6 bases). Germline assignment: CDR1 GTSNPN and CDR2 SVGIG (reference sequence). Deletions cut 3 bases from V and 0 bases from J, with 14 bases between. This CDR3 has 15 amino acids. Here the CDR3 reads CAWSTGYGVNTEAFF. The CDR3 nucleotides read TGTGCCTGGAGCACAGGGTACGGGGTGAACACTGAAGCTTTCTTT. The whole variable domain, remainder taken from reference TRBV30 and TRBJ1-1, is SQTIHQWPATLVQPVGSPLSLECTVEGTSNPNLYWYRQAAGRGLQLLFYSVGIGQISSEVPQNLSASRPQDRQFILSSKKLLLSDSGFYLCAWSTGYGVNTEAFFGQGTRLTVV.

The DNA for the CDR3 is TGTGCCAGCAGCTCCATCGGACTAGCGGGGGTAGAGACCCAGTACTTC. This encodes CASSSIGLAGVETQYF. The chain links TRBV13 to TRBJ2-5; 13 nucleotides match TRBD2. The length of the CDR3 is 16 residues. The V and J ends lost 4 bases and 4 bases, in that order; junction bases with no gene match: 6. The germline gives CDR1 PRHDT, CDR2 FYEKMQ (reference sequence). Drawing the rest from reference TRBV13 and TRBJ2-5, the complete variable domain is AAGVIQSPRHLIKEKRETATLKCYPIPRHDTVYWYQQGPGQDPQFLISFYEKMQSDKGSIPDRFSAQQFSDYHSELNMSSLELGDSALYFCASSSIGLAGVETQYFGPGTRLLVL.

A word on this clone: The sample carries other DNA sequences with the same CDR3. The chain has TRBV4-3 and TRBJ2-3; TRBD2 matches 11 bases. Germline CDR1 and CDR2: LGHNA and YSLEER. The CDR3 sequence is 15 residues long. V shed 1 base, J shed 4 bases, and the junction held 1 base outside the gene matches. This chain's CDR3 is CASSQALAGADTQYF. The DNA for the CDR3 is TGCGCCAGCAGCCAAGCACTAGCGGGAGCAGATACGCAGTATTTT.

This rearrangement joins TRBV19 to TRBJ2-7; the D call may be TRBD1 or TRBD2 (5 bases each). With 4 bases removed from V and 4 bases from J, the gap between germline ends came to 17 bases. The CDR3 runs 15 residues. Germline V gene lookup returns CDR1 LNHDA and CDR2 SQIVND (reference sequence). This CDR3 reads CASSTSGTEDYEQYF. The DNA of the CDR3 is TGTGCCAGTAGTACGTCCGGGACCGAAGATTACGAGCAGTACTTC.

The gene calls are TRBV29-1 and TRBJ2-2, with D perhaps TRBD1 or TRBD2 (5 bases each). The CDR3 loop spans 13 amino acids. The germline V gene has CDR1 SQVTM and CDR2 ANQGSEA. The V and J ends lost 5 bases and 4 bases respectively, with 11 bases between them. CDR3 in amino acids: CSVTARGTGELFF. CDR3 bases: TGCAGCGTTACGGCGAGGGGCACCGGGGAGCTGTTTTTT.

The V gene is TRBV30, the J gene TRBJ2-1; a weak D match, TRBD2 (6 bases). Looked up from germline, CDR1 is GTSNPN and CDR2 is SVGIG (reference sequence). The CDR3 length is 13 residues. V was pared by 4 bases and J by 4 bases, with 11 bases between. The CDR3 region is CAWNLAQYNEQFF. CDR3 nucleotides: TGTGCCTGGAATCTAGCGCAATACAATGAGCAGTTCTTC.

V usage is TRBV4-1 and J usage is TRBJ2-7; no clear D. V was trimmed by 1 base and J by 2 bases, leaving 12 bases between them. CDR1 is MGHRA and CDR2 is YSYEKL in the germline V gene. The CDR3 covers 15 residues. In nucleotides, the CDR3 is TGCGCCAGCAGCCAAGGGCCCCTTGGGACCTACGAGCAGTACTTC. Translated: CASSQGPLGTYEQYF.

The chain has TRBV4-3 and TRBJ2-3; D perhaps matches TRBD1 (6 bases). Germline V gives CDR1 LGHNA, CDR2 YSLEER. Trimming stripped 3 bases from V and 5 bases from J, with 15 bases between. The CDR3 totals 15 residues. DNA of the CDR3: TGCGCCAGCAGCCAGGGGGCCTCTCCGGGAGATACGCAGTATTTT. It encodes CASSQGASPGDTQYF.

V usage is TRBV4-1 and J usage is TRBJ2-7; TRBD2 agrees at 8 bases. Germline V gene lookup returns CDR1 MGHRA and CDR2 YSYEKL. This CDR3 has 15 residues. V lost 4 bases, J lost 2 bases, and 7 bases stayed unmatched. The CDR3 protein is CASSLSGVHPYEQYF. In DNA form, the CDR3 reads TGCGCCAGCAGCCTTAGCGGGGTCCACCCCTACGAGCAGTACTTC.

The chain joins TRBV7-2 to TRBJ1-1; D unclear. Germline assignment: CDR1 SGHTA and CDR2 FQGNSA. V lost 3 bases and J lost 1, with 15 bases in between. CDR3 length: 16 amino acids. The CDR3 sequence is CASSFGGPLKNTEAFF. CDR3 DNA: TGTGCCAGCAGCTTTGGAGGCCCACTAAAGAACACTGAAGCTTTCTTT. The variable domain in full, with the rest retrieved from reference TRBV7-2 and TRBJ1-1, is GAGVSQSPSNKVTEKGKDVELRCDPISGHTALYWYRQSLGQGLEFLIYFQGNSAPDKSGLPSDRFSAERTGGSVSTLTIQRTQQEDSAVYLCASSFGGPLKNTEAFFGQGTRLTVV.

This chain connects TRBV19 to TRBJ2-7, with D perhaps matching TRBD2 (6 bases). In germline, CDR1 is LNHDA, CDR2 SQIVND (reference sequence). The CDR3 sequence is 15 residues long. Trimming removed 2 bases from V and 4 bases from J, with 15 bases in between. The DNA for the CDR3 is TGTGCCAGTAGTATATACGGAGGAGGGATGTACGAGCAGTACTTC. It specifies CASSIYGGGMYEQYF.